The TCR beta chain described here comes from a study of T cell responses to AZD1222 COVID-19 vaccine. With respect to this clone: Its target is unknown.

The germline gives CDR1 LGHNA, CDR2 YNFKEQ. The V end lost 0 bases, the J end lost 8 bases, and 11 bases lay between the germline ends. The CDR3 totals 13 residues. Study results and limitations: Seropositive at baseline were only five or six AZD1222 recipients.

Profiling relied on immunoSEQ multiplex PCR, and the TCRdb table lists in-frame clones only, not all of them. The table records around 140,000 clones, approximately 85% of them present only once. The TCR comes from an adult who received the MenACWY meningococcal vaccine as a control. V and J are TRBV4-2 and TRBJ2-7; D gene uncertain. The sequences come from peripheral blood, collected 28 days after the second dose of the MenACWY control vaccine. The CDR3 DNA sequence: TGTGCCAGCAGCCAAGATATGGACCGACAGCAGTACTTC. Residues: CASSQDMDRQQYF.